The present TCR beta chain was sequenced within a study of control samples from healthy donors and cancer patients. With 4 bases clipped from V and 10 bases from J, the junction kept 2 bases outside the gene matches. Looked up from germline, CDR1 is SGHTA and CDR2 is FQGTGA. This CDR3 is 12 amino acids long. Sequenced by immunoSEQ multiplex PCR; TCRdb stores in-frame clones only, minus some. The repertoire includes 40,000 to 65,000 clones, roughly nine tenths of them detected once, and over 11% sits in the top ten. The source is a man aged 60-69 years with head and neck cancer. The genes are TRBV7-3 and TRBJ2-1; 9 positions match TRBD1. The source material was PBMCs. Here the CDR3 DNA reads TGTGCCAGCAGCTCCACAGGGGGCGAGCAGTTCTTC. Protein: CASSSTGGEQFF. The entire variable domain, with the rest obtained from reference TRBV7-3 and TRBJ2-1, is as follows: GAGVSQTPSNKVTEKGKYVELRCDPISGHTALYWYRQSLGQGPEFLIYFQGTGAADDSGLPNDRFFAVRPEGSVSTLKIQRTERGDSAVYLCASSSTGGEQFFGPGTRLTVL.